This TCR beta chain is drawn from a study of memory CD4+ T cells and cytomegalovirus serostatus. Findings and limits, study-wide: The CMV-associated TCR signature appears largely within the CD4+ memory repertoire. Of more than 150 reported CMV TCRbeta sequences, about 67 were found in memory CD4+ repertoires.

The sort gate was single viable CD3+CD4+CD8-CD45RO+ cells for memory CD4+ T cells. CMV serostatus came from serum IgG against pp150, pp28, p38, p52. In the authors' methods: After removing out-of-frame reads, 2,204,828 distinct TCRbeta sequences remained. Sequenced by immunoSEQ multiplex PCR; TCRdb stores in-frame clones only, minus some. The V and J calls and clone size were taken over from that table, and D and trimming were inferred from the DNA. The sample includes about 48,000 clones, around four fifths seen only once; the top ten take 0.7% to 0.8%. This CDR3 comprises 14 residues. Trimming at V came to 3 bases and at J to 8 bases, leaving 10 bases not matched to a gene. CDR1 is GTSNPN, CDR2 SVGIG, per germline (reference sequence). As for this clone: Its antigen remains unidentified.

This TCR was recovered from an adult in good health and CMV-seronegative. The chain couples TRBV30 to TRBJ1-2; 9 bases map to TRBD1. The sequenced material came from memory CD4+ T cells from blood. The CDR3 DNA sequence: TGTGCCTGGAGCGCTCTAACAGGGGGCAGCGGCTACACCTTC. Translation gives CAWSALTGGSGYTF.